One and the same sample provided the 29 T cell receptor beta chains below, sequenced in a study of T cell repertoires in cytomegalovirus infection. One entry per CDR3 protein, called by TCRdb with MiXCR from the reads. The sample holds approximately 110,000 distinct CDR3 sequences, less than 55% seen once. Which antigens these TCRs recognize remains unknown. The sequencing here drew on CD8+ T cells from cultured PBMCs, taken from culture after CMV antigen stimulation. These receptors originate from a human donor in good health (CMV status not recorded). Some clones in this sample may be carry-over from other donors' samples.

This clonotype was picked up a small number of times. V gene TRBV28 combines with J gene TRBJ1-5; D unclear. Germline loops: CDR1 MDHEN, CDR2 SYDVKM. V was cut by 6 bases and J by 4 bases, with 16 bases left in between. This CDR3 has 15 residues. The CDR3, as DNA: TGTGCCAGCAGGGGTGGACCAAGTCCAAATCAGCCCCAGCATTTT. This translates into CASRGGPSPNQPQHF.

The genes are TRBV28 and TRBJ2-5; D gene ambiguous. The germline gives CDR1 MDHEN, CDR2 SYDVKM. This CDR3 comprises 15 residues. The germline V and J ends were trimmed by 5 bases and 0 bases, with 13 bases remaining between them. DNA of the CDR3: TGTGCCAGCAGTCCGGACGAGGATAACCAAGAGACCCAGTACTTC. Translated: CASSPDEDNQETQYF.

This clonotype was counted only a few times. The V and J genes are TRBV12-3 or TRBV12-4 and TRBJ2-3; weak D call: TRBD2 (5 bases). CDR3 length equals 16 residues. The V and J ends lost 2 bases and 0 bases respectively, with 12 bases between them. The CDR3 here is CASSLYGVASTDTQYF. DNA for the CDR3: TGTGCCAGCAGTTTATACGGGGTGGCGAGCACAGATACGCAGTATTTT.

This chain connects TRBV20-1 to TRBJ1-2; the D is unclear. The CDR3 runs to 13 residues. CDR1 and CDR2 from the germline V gene are DFQATT and SNEGSKA (reference sequence). V was clipped by 2 bases and J by 0 bases, with 7 bases between them. The CDR3 loop is CSARRSANYGYTF. Here the CDR3 DNA reads TGCAGTGCTAGACGGTCAGCTAACTATGGCTACACCTTC.

This rearrangement joins TRBV13 to TRBJ1-2; D may be TRBD1 (6 bases). Per germline, CDR1 PRHDT and CDR2 FYEKMQ (reference sequence). The ends were cut back, 10 bases at V and 4 bases at J, with 13 bases in the middle. There are 12 residues in the CDR3. CDR3 protein: CATSEGGYGYTF. The DNA for the CDR3 is TGTGCCACCTCAGAGGGGGGCTATGGCTACACCTTC. The entire variable domain, with the rest obtained from reference TRBV13 and TRBJ1-2, is as follows: AAGVIQSPRHLIKEKRETATLKCYPIPRHDTVYWYQQGPGQDPQFLISFYEKMQSDKGSIPDRFSAQQFSDYHSELNMSSLELGDSALYFCATSEGGYGYTFGSGTRLTVV.

A few counts support this clonotype. V usage is TRBV7-8 and J usage is TRBJ1-1; 7 nucleotides match TRBD1. The CDR3 spans 15 residues. Germline V gene data show CDR1 as SGHVS and CDR2 as FQNEAQ. The V gene end was trimmed by 4 bases and the J gene end by 5 bases; junction bases not matched to a gene: 10. The CDR3 nucleotides are TGTGCCAGCAGCTACCTCAGGGGGATGCATACTGAAGCTTTCTTT. Protein product: CASSYLRGMHTEAFF.

In regard to this clonotype: The germline gene is not matched at one end of the junction; a read error may be the cause. The CDR3 loop reads CASSFGGGINEQYF. The CDR3 DNA follows: TGTGCCAGTAGTTTCGGCGGGGGGATCAACGAGCAGTACTTC. V usage is TRBV12-3 or TRBV12-4 and J usage is TRBJ2-7; 8 bases line up with TRBD2. The CDR3 covers 14 residues.

This rearrangement joins TRBV13 to TRBJ1-6; D perhaps matches TRBD1 (5 bases). The germline V gene encodes CDR1 PRHDT and CDR2 FYEKMQ (reference sequence). The CDR3 consists of 13 residues. V was trimmed by 2 bases and J by 7 bases, leaving 6 bases between them. CDR3 sequence (DNA): TGTGCCAGCAGCTTAAACAGGAATTCACCCCTCCACTTT. This translates into CASSLNRNSPLHF.

The chain combines TRBV9 with TRBJ1-5; D call uncertain. Trimming took off 2 bases at V and 6 bases at J, with 15 bases between the two ends. The CDR3 consists of 15 residues. In germline, CDR1 is SGDLS, CDR2 YYNGEE. The DNA for the CDR3 is TGTGCCAGCAGCGTTAGTGGGGATGGGCCTCAGCCCCAGCATTTT. Translation: CASSVSGDGPQPQHF. Drawing the rest from reference TRBV9 and TRBJ1-5, the complete variable domain is DSGVTQTPKHLITATGQRVTLRCSPRSGDLSVYWYQQSLDQGLQFLIQYYNGEERAKGNILERFSAQQFPDLHSELNLSSLELGDSALYFCASSVSGDGPQPQHFGDGTRLSIL.

This chain uses TRBV19 with TRBJ1-4, with 11 bases aligning to TRBD1. Germline V lookup: CDR1 LNHDA, CDR2 SQIVND (reference sequence). The CDR3 runs 15 residues. V trimming: 5 bases; J trimming: 7 bases; junction bases outside the gene matches: 6. Here the CDR3 DNA reads TGTGCCAGTAGTCCGGGGACAGGGGGTGTTGAAAAACTGTTTTTT. Translation gives CASSPGTGGVEKLFF.

This chain connects TRBV15 to TRBJ2-2; the D is unclear. V shed 0 bases and J shed 4 bases, with 9 bases lying between them. The CDR3 is 15 amino acids. Germline V gene lookup returns CDR1 LNHNV and CDR2 YYDKDF (reference sequence). The CDR3 bases are TGTGCCACCAGCAGAGACCTAGTGGGCACCGGGGAGCTGTTTTTT. Protein: CATSRDLVGTGELFF.

This clonotype was seen many times. CDR3 DNA: TGTGCCAGCCAGTACGGGGGTAATTCACCCCTCCACTTT. Its protein product is CASQYGGNSPLHF. The gene calls are TRBV19 and TRBJ1-6; D might be TRBD1 (5 bases). Trimming removed 9 bases at V and 6 bases at J, with 12 bases between. Germline V gene data show CDR1 as LNHDA and CDR2 as SQIVND (reference sequence). The length of the CDR3 is 13 residues.

This clonotype was found a few times. The rearrangement links TRBV2 to TRBJ1-1; D unresolved. Germline lookup yields CDR1 SNHLY and CDR2 FYNNEI. Trimming removed 6 bases at V and 0 bases at J, with 8 bases between. This CDR3 spans 13 amino acids. The CDR3 DNA sequence: TGTGCCAGCAGGGGATACATGAACACTGAAGCTTTCTTT. The encoded protein is CASRGYMNTEAFF.

V gene TRBV7-8 combines with J gene TRBJ2-5; D remains ambiguous. The germline V and J ends were trimmed by 4 bases and 0 bases, with 3 bases remaining between them. The CDR3 covers 12 residues. CDR1 is SGHVS, CDR2 FQNEAQ, per germline. The CDR3, as DNA: TGTGCCAGCAGCTCCAACCAAGAGACCCAGTACTTC. Its protein product is CASSSNQETQYF.

This clonotype was found a few times. The genes are TRBV12-3 or TRBV12-4 and TRBJ2-2; TRBD1 is a possible D gene (5 bases). This CDR3 spans 20 amino acids. V dropped 3 bases and J dropped 2 bases, with 25 bases sitting between them. CDR3 sequence: CASSFNTPLGHPNNTGELFF. The CDR3 nucleotides are TGTGCCAGCAGTTTTAATACCCCCTTAGGACACCCGAACAACACCGGGGAGCTGTTTTTT.

This clonotype was seen many times. J is TRBJ2-7 and V is TRBV7-8; perhaps TRBD2 as D (6 bases). The germline gives CDR1 SGHVS, CDR2 FQNEAQ. The V and J ends lost 3 bases and 6 bases respectively, with 9 bases between them. This CDR3 contains 12 residues. In DNA, the CDR3 is TGTGCCAGCAGCTTGGGACTCTCCGAGCAGTACTTC. Protein: CASSLGLSEQYF.

About this clonotype: One junction end does not reproduce the germline sequence, and a read error may be involved. The CDR3 is CTSGEANEKLFF. CDR3 coding DNA: TGTACCAGCGGGGAGGCTAATGAAAAACTGTTTTTT. The chain recombines TRBV9 with TRBJ1-4; D is unclear. The CDR3 has 12 amino acids. CDR1 and CDR2 (germline): SGDLS, YYNGEE.

The chain combines TRBV7-9 with TRBJ2-7, with D perhaps TRBD1 (5 bases). The CDR3 has 15 amino acids. In germline, CDR1 is SEHNR, CDR2 FQNEAQ (reference sequence). V dropped 4 bases and J dropped 2 bases, with 15 bases sitting between them. The CDR3 DNA reads as TGTGCCAGCAGCTCCGCTAGGGGCGGACCCTACGAGCAGTACTTC. Translating gives CASSSARGGPYEQYF.

This chain uses TRBV7-8 with TRBJ1-5, with a weak D call TRBD1 (6 bases). CDR1 SGHVS and CDR2 FQNEAQ come from the germline V gene. Between the trimmed V and J ends, which lost 3 bases and 8 bases, there was a span of 17 bases. This CDR3 is built from 15 residues. CDR3 bases: TGTGCCAGCAGCTTGCGCTCAGGGGAGAGGGAGCCCCAGCATTTT. This gives the protein CASSLRSGEREPQHF.

This clonotype was seen a handful of times. J is TRBJ2-1 and V is TRBV7-9; 10 bases line up with TRBD1. V was pared by 4 bases and J by 8 bases, with 2 bases of the junction left unmatched. Germline CDR1 and CDR2: SEHNR and FQNEAQ (reference sequence). This CDR3 region has 13 residues. The CDR3: CASSSDRGHEQFF. CDR3 DNA: TGTGCCAGCAGCTCCGACAGGGGGCATGAGCAGTTCTTC.

The V call is TRBV27, the J call TRBJ2-1; tentatively, D is TRBD2 (6 bases). In germline, CDR1 is MNHEY, CDR2 SMNVEV (reference sequence). The ends were cut back, 1 base at V and 7 bases at J, with 11 bases in the middle. The CDR3 length is 14 residues. The DNA of the CDR3 is TGTGCCAGCAGTTTATGGGGGGAAAGGAATGAGCAGTTCTTC. Translated: CASSLWGERNEQFF.

This clonotype has only a few counts. The chain has TRBV7-8 and TRBJ2-3; D assignment may be TRBD1 or TRBD2 (6 bases each). The CDR3 runs 15 residues. Trimming took 11 bases from V and 5 from J, leaving 23 bases between them. The germline CDR1 and CDR2 sequences are SGHVS and FQNEAQ. This chain's CDR3 is CAGLQGFNLQDTQYF. DNA for the CDR3: TGTGCCGGACTACAGGGATTCAATCTTCAAGATACGCAGTATTTT.

This clonotype was counted between two and nine times. The chain links TRBV6-1 to TRBJ1-2; D is possibly TRBD1 (6 bases). Trimming removed 6 bases from V and 8 bases from J, with 13 bases in between. The CDR3 totals 12 residues. CDR1 and CDR2 from the germline V gene are MNHNS and SASEGT. The CDR3 sequence: CASRDLGGGYTF. The CDR3 DNA reads as TGTGCCAGCAGGGACCTAGGGGGGGGCTACACCTTC.

The table lists this clonotype with many counts. V usage is TRBV20-1 and J usage is TRBJ2-7, with D perhaps TRBD1 (8 bases). Germline V CDR1 and CDR2: DFQATT, SNEGSKA (reference sequence). The CDR3 length is 15 residues. V lost 0 bases and J 3 bases, leaving 15 bases between the germline ends. CDR3 in amino acids: CSAREQGGYGYEQYF. The CDR3 DNA is TGCAGTGCTAGAGAACAGGGGGGGTACGGCTACGAGCAGTACTTC.

This clonotype was observed many times. The chain links TRBV4-1 to TRBJ1-4, with no clear D. The CDR3 is 14 residues long. Deletions cut 4 bases from V and 10 bases from J, with 16 bases between. CDR1 is MGHRA, CDR2 YSYEKL, per germline. The CDR3 DNA sequence: TGCGCCAGCAGCCGCTCGACTCTTGAGGGAAAACTGTTTTTT. Its translation: CASSRSTLEGKLFF.

V usage is TRBV9 and J usage is TRBJ2-3; 13 nucleotides agree with TRBD2. This CDR3 is 16 amino acids long. Germline CDR1 is SGDLS and CDR2 is YYNGEE. Trimming removed 3 bases from V and 1 base from J; junction bases left unmatched: 2. The CDR3 spells CASSDGLAGGTDTQYF. The CDR3 DNA reads as TGTGCCAGCAGCGACGGACTAGCGGGGGGCACAGATACGCAGTATTTT.

The chain combines TRBV28 with TRBJ1-1; D might be TRBD1 (5 bases). CDR3 length equals 16 residues. CDR1 MDHEN and CDR2 SYDVKM come from the germline V gene. V dropped 3 bases and J dropped 0 bases, with 14 bases sitting between them. The CDR3 nucleotides are TGTGCCAGCAGTTTGGTCGCAGGGCCTATGAACACTGAAGCTTTCTTT. Translation gives CASSLVAGPMNTEAFF.

J is TRBJ1-4 and V is TRBV6-4; perhaps TRBD1 as D (5 bases). This CDR3 has 16 amino acids. V dropped 5 bases and J dropped 3 bases, with 16 bases sitting between them. The germline gives CDR1 MRHNA, CDR2 SNTAGT. The CDR3 nucleotides are TGTGCCAGCAGTCAGTACGCCGGGACTGCTAATGAAAAACTGTTTTTT. Its protein product is CASSQYAGTANEKLFF.

The chain joins TRBV7-6 to TRBJ2-7; no clear D gene. This CDR3 is built from 13 residues. V was pared by 0 bases and J by 4 bases, with 7 bases between. CDR1 is SGHVS, CDR2 FNYEAQ, per germline. CDR3 region: CASSLAASYEQYF. The DNA for the CDR3 is TGTGCCAGCAGCTTAGCTGCCTCGTACGAGCAGTACTTC. The whole variable domain, remainder taken from reference TRBV7-6 and TRBJ2-7, is GAGVSQSPRYKVTKRGQDVALRCDPISGHVSLYWYRQALGQGPEFLTYFNYEAQQDKSGLPNDRFSAERPEGSISTLTIQRTEQRDSAMYRCASSLAASYEQYFGPGTRLTVT.